This TCR beta chain stems from a study of T cell responses to AZD1222 COVID-19 vaccine. Whole-study findings and limits: Seropositivity was recorded at baseline in only six AZD1222 recipients.

V lost 3 bases and J lost 6, with 12 bases in between. The CDR3 is 14 residues long. In germline, CDR1 is SNHLY, CDR2 FYNNEI. Sequencing was performed with immunoSEQ multiplex PCR; in TCRdb, only in-frame clones are kept and a portion is missing. The table has about 140,000 clones, 80% to 95% seen once; the top ten hold about 5.5%. In the case of this clone: Its antigen is still unknown.

The clonotype was recovered from an adult in good health. The chain combines TRBV2 with TRBJ2-1, with D possibly being TRBD1 (6 bases). Sequencing was performed on peripheral blood, taken on day 0 of AZD1222 vaccination. CDR3 loop: CASSDTRGVNEQFF. DNA of the CDR3: TGTGCCAGCAGTGATACCAGGGGAGTCAATGAGCAGTTCTTC.